This paragraph covers one TCR beta chain sequence. This entry is derived from a study of blood T cell repertoires in COVID-19. Authors' analysis steps: Estimates of nucleated cell counts were drawn from the amplification of reference gene primers. Sequenced by immunoSEQ multiplex PCR; TCRdb stores in-frame clones only, minus some. The DNA gave D and trimming, while V, J and clone size come from that table. The data show about half a million clones, around 85% seen once. CDR1 and CDR2 (germline): DFQATT, SNEGSKA (reference sequence). The CDR3 contains 11 residues. Trimming removed 3 bases from V and 4 bases from J, with 6 bases in between.

The gene calls are TRBV20-1 and TRBJ1-2; D remains unclear. The sequence was collected from a human donor in a cohort sampled during active COVID-19. The sample was peripheral blood. The CDR3 reads CSASIIYGYTF. CDR3 DNA sequence: TGCAGTGCTAGTATAATCTATGGCTACACCTTC.